This is a list of T cell receptor beta chains from one sample in a study of T cells in Graves' hyperthyroidism and ophthalmopathy. TCRdb fed the multiplex PCR reads into MiXCR, producing one record per CDR3 protein. The sample holds about 620,000 distinct CDR3 sequences; under 20% are singletons and the top ten take about 3.8%. The sequenced sample was blood. All receptors come from a woman aged 25 to 45 with Graves' hyperthyroidism. Both conserved end residues are part of each CDR3. Fields, in order: D gene, J gene, V gene, CDR3 protein. A D gene is named only where the DNA matches it firmly.

D gene: TRBD2; J gene: TRBJ2-3; V gene: TRBV7-9; CDR3 protein: CASSSWGGSTDTQYF
D gene: TRBD1; J gene: TRBJ2-7; V gene: TRBV20-1; CDR3 protein: CSARDIGTGYEQYF
D gene: NA; J gene: TRBJ2-2; V gene: TRBV6-1; CDR3 protein: CASRPLSELLAGELFF
D gene: TRBD1; J gene: TRBJ2-5; V gene: TRBV27; CDR3 protein: CASRPGQGVTQYF
D gene: TRBD2; J gene: TRBJ2-1; V gene: TRBV7-3; CDR3 protein: CASSQTSGSNEQFF
D gene: TRBD2; J gene: TRBJ2-1; V gene: TRBV9; CDR3 protein: CASSKRTSGSNEQFF
D gene: NA; J gene: TRBJ1-6; V gene: TRBV7-2; CDR3 protein: CASSFMSRNNSPLHF
D gene: TRBD2; J gene: TRBJ2-1; V gene: TRBV29-1; CDR3 protein: CSVVGAGGFNEQFF
D gene: NA; J gene: TRBJ1-1; V gene: TRBV20-1; CDR3 protein: CSASMDTEAFF
D gene: NA; J gene: TRBJ2-5; V gene: TRBV10-3; CDR3 protein: CAISESSSQETQYF
D gene: NA; J gene: TRBJ2-5; V gene: TRBV20-1; CDR3 protein: CSAFLRDTQETHYF
D gene: NA; J gene: TRBJ1-4; V gene: TRBV5-1; CDR3 protein: CASSLAPGRNNEKLFF
D gene: NA; J gene: TRBJ2-1; V gene: TRBV20-1; CDR3 protein: CSASPESFSYNEQFF
D gene: NA; J gene: TRBJ1-5; V gene: TRBV27; CDR3 protein: CASSSWGAENQPQHF
D gene: TRBD2; J gene: TRBJ2-3; V gene: TRBV13; CDR3 protein: CASSLETSGRTDTQYF
D gene: NA; J gene: TRBJ2-5; V gene: TRBV7-9; CDR3 protein: CASSIRDLPQETQYF
D gene: NA; J gene: TRBJ1-3; V gene: TRBV6-1; CDR3 protein: CASSTVSGNTIYF
D gene: TRBD1; J gene: TRBJ2-7; V gene: TRBV7-2; CDR3 protein: CASSKDREGYEQYF
D gene: NA; J gene: TRBJ2-7; V gene: TRBV12-3/TRBV12-4; CDR3 protein: CASSLPPYEQYF
D gene: NA; J gene: TRBJ2-3; V gene: TRBV28; CDR3 protein: CASSPFRDFYTDTQYF
D gene: NA; J gene: TRBJ2-1; V gene: TRBV10-3; CDR3 protein: CATADRSYNEQFF
D gene: TRBD1; J gene: TRBJ1-2; V gene: TRBV5-1; CDR3 protein: CASSPAGQLYGYTF
D gene: TRBD1; J gene: TRBJ1-4; V gene: TRBV4-1; CDR3 protein: CASSQGTGFGEKLFF
D gene: TRBD2; J gene: TRBJ2-5; V gene: TRBV20-1; CDR3 protein: CSANRLAGSQETQYF
D gene: TRBD1; J gene: TRBJ1-4; V gene: TRBV6-5; CDR3 protein: CASSSDRGQPELFF
D gene: NA; J gene: TRBJ1-5; V gene: TRBV4-1; CDR3 protein: CASSQDLRGGPYQPQHF
D gene: NA; J gene: TRBJ2-3; V gene: TRBV27; CDR3 protein: CASSPTEQRGTQYF
D gene: NA; J gene: TRBJ2-2; V gene: TRBV4-1; CDR3 protein: CASSQDYKSTGELFF
D gene: TRBD1; J gene: TRBJ2-2; V gene: TRBV5-1; CDR3 protein: CASSPGQGALRNTGELFF
D gene: NA; J gene: TRBJ2-3; V gene: TRBV29-1; CDR3 protein: CSTNPSTDTQYF
D gene: NA; J gene: TRBJ2-1; V gene: TRBV7-9; CDR3 protein: CASSPRRRGRAGYNEQFF
D gene: NA; J gene: TRBJ1-1; V gene: TRBV12-3/TRBV12-4; CDR3 protein: CASTPGLGAFF
D gene: NA; J gene: TRBJ1-6; V gene: TRBV28; CDR3 protein: CASTHGQVSYNSPLHF
D gene: TRBD1; J gene: TRBJ2-4; V gene: TRBV6-1; CDR3 protein: CASSPTGVRNIQYF
D gene: TRBD2; J gene: TRBJ2-1; V gene: TRBV11-2; CDR3 protein: CASSLEWELAGYNEQFF
D gene: NA; J gene: TRBJ1-1; V gene: TRBV19; CDR3 protein: CASARGGMNTEAFF
D gene: NA; J gene: TRBJ1-5; V gene: TRBV7-2; CDR3 protein: CASSFRDGGDQPQHF
D gene: NA; J gene: TRBJ2-3; V gene: TRBV4-2; CDR3 protein: CASSQDIRNREASDTQYF
D gene: NA; J gene: TRBJ2-5; V gene: TRBV2; CDR3 protein: CASSEEETGYF
D gene: TRBD2; J gene: TRBJ2-7; V gene: TRBV19; CDR3 protein: CASSQPGTSGLYEQYF